One sample yielded the 22 T cell receptor beta chains listed below, sequenced in a study of cytomegalovirus exposure and HLA in healthy donors. With 60 Vbeta and 13 Jbeta primers, the PCR was carried out. Sequenced by immunoSEQ multiplex PCR; TCRdb stores in-frame clones only, minus some. The table has 90,000 to 110,000 clones, around 77% seen once. The specimen sequenced was PBMCs. The receptor set was obtained from a woman between 40 and 55 years old in good health and CMV-seropositive.

The chain is built from TRBV28 and TRBJ1-5, with D perhaps TRBD1 (6 bases). V shed 6 bases and J shed 7 bases, with 16 bases lying between them. Germline CDR1 is MDHEN and CDR2 is SYDVKM. The CDR3 is 14 amino acids. CDR3 amino acids: CASRDTGLEQPQHF. In DNA form, the CDR3 reads TGTGCCAGCAGGGATACAGGGCTCGAACAGCCCCAGCATTTT.

For this clone: This specimen includes other DNA sequences encoding the same CDR3. V and J are TRBV5-4 and TRBJ1-6, with D unclear. Germline V CDR1 and CDR2: SGHNT, YYREEE (reference sequence). Deletions cut 4 bases from V and 0 bases from J, with 11 bases between. The CDR3 loop spans 16 amino acids. CDR3 sequence: CASSPHGSSYNSPLHF. In DNA form, the CDR3 reads TGTGCCAGCAGCCCGCACGGGAGCTCCTATAATTCACCCCTCCACTTT.

Details on this clone: In the same sample, other DNA sequences code for this CDR3. The chain has TRBV5-1 and TRBJ2-7; 10 bases agree with TRBD1. This CDR3 region has 14 residues. J was trimmed by 4 bases and V by 4 bases; bases with no gene match: 5. Germline CDR1 SGHRS, CDR2 YFSETQ. The CDR3 DNA reads as TGCGCCAGCAGCCCGACAGGGGGCTCGTACGAGCAGTACTTC. Protein: CASSPTGGSYEQYF. The full variable domain, in which reference TRBV5-1 and TRBJ2-7 provide the parts outside the CDR3, is KAGVTQTPRYLIKTRGQQVTLSCSPISGHRSVSWYQQTPGQGLQFLFEYFSETQRNKGNFPGRFSGRQFSNSRSEMNVSTLELGDSALYLCASSPTGGSYEQYFGPGTRLTVT.

V is TRBV28 and J is TRBJ1-1; the D is unclear. The V end lost 5 bases, the J end lost 3 bases, and 22 bases lay between the germline ends. Germline assignment: CDR1 MDHEN and CDR2 SYDVKM. The CDR3 spans 17 residues. This CDR3 reads CASSPPFIYTADTEAFF. The CDR3 DNA follows: TGTGCCAGCAGTCCGCCGTTTATATATACAGCGGACACTGAAGCTTTCTTT.

The rearrangement links TRBV5-1 to TRBJ2-1; 12 nucleotides align to TRBD2. V lost 1 base and J lost 8; bases outside the gene matches: 4. Germline V gene data show CDR1 as SGHRS and CDR2 as YFSETQ. The length of the CDR3 is 15 residues. The CDR3 is CASSLMTSGSDEQFF. CDR3 DNA: TGCGCCAGCAGCTTGATGACTAGCGGGAGCGATGAGCAGTTCTTC.

The J gene is TRBJ2-7, the V gene TRBV19, with TRBD1 matching 9 bases. V gave up 10 bases and J gave up 3 bases; unmatched junction bases: 7. Germline values: CDR1 LNHDA, CDR2 SQIVND (reference sequence). The length of the CDR3 is 13 residues. CDR3: CATWDREDYEQYF. CDR3 DNA: TGTGCCACCTGGGACAGGGAAGACTACGAGCAGTACTTC.

This chain joins TRBV5-1 and TRBJ2-3; 8 bases match TRBD2. The trim removed 7 bases at V and 3 bases at J, leaving 10 bases unmatched. This CDR3 is 15 amino acids long. Germline V CDR1 and CDR2: SGHRS, YFSETQ. The CDR3 sequence: CASVDPREGTDTQYF. CDR3 nucleotide sequence: TGCGCCAGCGTGGACCCCCGGGAGGGGACAGATACGCAGTATTTT.

The rearrangement links TRBV7-9 to TRBJ2-7, with D tentatively TRBD2 (5 bases). This CDR3 comprises 16 residues. Germline V gene sequence: CDR1 SEHNR, CDR2 FQNEAQ (reference sequence). Trimming took 0 bases from V and 3 from J, leaving 15 bases between them. CDR3 coding DNA: TGTGCCAGCAGCTTAGCGGCAAACCCGGAGGACTACGAGCAGTACTTC. This sequence encodes CASSLAANPEDYEQYF. The variable domain in full, completed from reference TRBV7-9 and TRBJ2-7, reads DTGVSQNPRHKITKRGQNVTFRCDPISEHNRLYWYRQTLGQGPEFLTYFQNEAQLEKSRLLSDRFSAERPKGSFSTLEIQRTEQGDSAMYLCASSLAANPEDYEQYFGPGTRLTVT.

The V gene is TRBV10-3, the J gene TRBJ1-4; tentatively, D is TRBD1 (6 bases). The V end was cut by 10 bases, the J end by 2 bases, with 11 bases between. Germline CDR1 reads ENHRY; CDR2 reads SYGVKD. The CDR3 contains 13 residues. In nucleotides, the CDR3 is TGTGCCACCACGGACAGTACTAATGAAAAACTGTTTTTT. Translated, it gives CATTDSTNEKLFF.

This clone appeared a few times. This rearrangement joins TRBV2 to TRBJ2-5; 8 bases fit TRBD1. CDR3 length equals 13 residues. V lost 1 base and J lost 5; bases outside the gene matches: 0. CDR1 SNHLY and CDR2 FYNNEI come from the germline V gene. The CDR3 region is CASSEDRGETQYF. The CDR3, as DNA: TGTGCCAGCAGTGAAGACAGGGGGGAGACCCAGTACTTC. Drawing the rest from reference TRBV2 and TRBJ2-5, the complete variable domain is EPEVTQTPSHQVTQMGQEVILRCVPISNHLYFYWYRQILGQKVEFLVSFYNNEISEKSEIFDDQFSVERPDGSNFTLKIRSTKLEDSAMYFCASSEDRGETQYFGPGTRLLVL.

This clone has just one count. The V and J genes are TRBV7-9 and TRBJ2-1; 9 bases align to TRBD2. Germline V gene sequence: CDR1 SEHNR, CDR2 FQNEAQ (reference sequence). Trimming at V came to 3 bases and at J to 7 bases, leaving 7 bases not matched to a gene. The CDR3 is 15 amino acids. CDR3 bases: TGTGCCAGCAGCTTTGGGACTAGCCCCATAAATGAGCAGTTCTTC. The encoded protein is CASSFGTSPINEQFF. Supplemented by reference TRBV7-9 and TRBJ2-1, the full variable domain reads DTGVSQNPRHKITKRGQNVTFRCDPISEHNRLYWYRQTLGQGPEFLTYFQNEAQLEKSRLLSDRFSAERPKGSFSTLEIQRTEQGDSAMYLCASSFGTSPINEQFFGPGTRLTVL.

This clone came up a few times. V is TRBV28 and J is TRBJ1-5; 8 nucleotides agree with TRBD1. The CDR3 contains 15 residues. Per the germline V gene, CDR1 is MDHEN and CDR2 is SYDVKM. Unmatched junction bases numbered 9, after V lost 5 bases and J lost 6 bases. The CDR3 DNA follows: TGTGCCAGCAGTCCCGGACAGGGTATGGTTCAGCCCCAGCATTTT. It yields the protein CASSPGQGMVQPQHF.

The V and J genes are TRBV29-1 and TRBJ1-6, with D unclear. The length of the CDR3 is 13 residues. The ends were cut back, 4 bases at V and 10 bases at J, with 14 bases in the middle. CDR1 and CDR2 (germline): SQVTM, ANQGSEA. CDR3 sequence reads: CSVAGGLDSPLHF. In DNA form, the CDR3 reads TGCAGCGTTGCGGGAGGGCTTGACTCACCCCTCCACTTT. The full variable domain, its missing parts supplied by reference TRBV29-1 and TRBJ1-6, is SAVISQKPSRDICQRGTSLTIQCQVDSQVTMMFWYRQQPGQSLTLIATANQGSEATYESGFVIDKFPISRPNLTFSTLTVSNMSPEDSSIYLCSVAGGLDSPLHFGNGTRLTVT.

The J gene is TRBJ2-5, the V gene TRBV6-1; TRBD1 aligns across 9 bases. The DNA end is more similar to TRBJ2-7, so the J call may be wrong. CDR3 length: 17 residues. The germline CDR1 and CDR2 sequences are MNHNS and SASEGT. The chain's CDR3 is CASSEGLPGTGRGEQYF. The CDR3 DNA reads TGTGCCAGCAGTGAAGGTCTGCCCGGGACAGGGCGTGGCGAGCAGTACTTC.

This clone was picked up one time. This chain links TRBV6-6 with TRBJ1-2; 9 nucleotides match TRBD1. CDR3 length: 13 residues. In germline, CDR1 is MNHNY, CDR2 SVGAGI (reference sequence). Unmatched junction bases numbered 2, after V lost 5 bases and J lost 4 bases. CDR3 in amino acids: CASSDRGIYGYTF. For the CDR3, the DNA is TGTGCCAGCAGTGACAGGGGGATCTATGGCTACACCTTC.

This rearrangement joins TRBV5-4 to TRBJ2-5, with TRBD2 matching 9 bases. From germline, CDR1 is SGHNT and CDR2 YYREEE (reference sequence). The CDR3 covers 18 residues. The ends lost 0 bases at V and 4 bases at J; junction bases unmatched: 13. The CDR3 DNA reads TGTGCCAGCAGCTTGGCCGGCCTAGCGGGACGAGGGGGAGAGACCCAGTACTTC. Its protein is CASSLAGLAGRGGETQYF.

The gene calls are TRBV6-5 and TRBJ1-2; D gene uncertain. The germline CDR1 and CDR2 sequences are MNHEY and SVGAGI. The CDR3 runs 14 residues. Trimming cost V 5 bases and J 4 bases, with 14 bases left between them. DNA for the CDR3: TGTGCCAGCAGTCCGAGACTCGACCTCTATGGCTACACCTTC. It is translated as CASSPRLDLYGYTF.

The chain links TRBV18 to TRBJ1-5; D call uncertain. Trimming cost V 3 bases and J 2 bases, with 11 bases left between them. CDR1 KGHSH and CDR2 LQKENI come from the germline V gene. The CDR3 spans 15 residues. The CDR3 spells CASSPDFGGNQPQHF. DNA for the CDR3: TGTGCCAGCTCACCGGACTTTGGGGGCAATCAGCCCCAGCATTTT.

The chain has TRBV6-5 and TRBJ2-1; possibly TRBD2 for D (5 bases). Germline V gene sequence: CDR1 MNHEY, CDR2 SVGAGI. The CDR3 contains 16 residues. Trimming took 0 bases from V and 0 from J, leaving 9 bases between them. The CDR3 loop is CASSYSSGNSYNEQFF. The CDR3 bases are TGTGCCAGCAGTTACTCGTCGGGAAACTCCTACAATGAGCAGTTCTTC.

The V gene is TRBV18, the J gene TRBJ1-1, with 7 nucleotides matching TRBD1. This CDR3 spans 15 amino acids. V lost 3 bases, J lost 3 bases, and 7 bases stayed unmatched. Germline loops: CDR1 KGHSH, CDR2 LQKENI. The CDR3 reads CASSPRPGQDTEAFF. CDR3 DNA sequence: TGTGCCAGCTCACCCCGCCCCGGACAGGACACTGAAGCTTTCTTT.

This clone was seen more than once but under ten times. The J gene is TRBJ1-2, the V gene TRBV9; D not resolved. Trimming shortened V by 0 bases and J by 5 bases, and 8 bases separated the two germline ends. Germline lookup yields CDR1 SGDLS and CDR2 YYNGEE. This CDR3 has 13 residues. The DNA for the CDR3 is TGTGCCAGCAGCGTAGTGGCCGGGTATGGCTACACCTTC. Translation: CASSVVAGYGYTF.

V and J are TRBV4-1 and TRBJ2-7, with TRBD1 matching 9 bases. The CDR3 consists of 18 residues. Unmatched junction bases numbered 17, after V lost 3 bases and J lost 5 bases. From germline, CDR1 is MGHRA and CDR2 YSYEKL. CDR3 loop: CASSQTVFPGDRANEQYF. The CDR3 nucleotides are TGCGCCAGCAGCCAGACCGTTTTTCCTGGGGACAGGGCCAACGAGCAGTACTTC.